Listed here are 26 T cell receptor beta chains from one sample, sequenced in a study of T cells expressing NK-cell markers. TCRdb re-called the 5' RACE reads; one entry per CDR3 protein, DNA not given. The sample has about 450,000 distinct CDR3 sequences. The material sequenced was blood T cells: a sorted CD56 or NKG2C T cell subset, CD4+ or CD8+ T cells, or bulk PBMC T cells (not recorded which). The receptor set was obtained from a woman aged 18-70 years in good health.

The chain employs TRBV9 and TRBJ2-7; TCRdb's D call of TRBD1 is untestable without DNA. The CDR3 spans 15 residues. Germline V gene lookup returns CDR1 SGDLS and CDR2 YYNGEE. CDR3 protein: CASSPQGGTWELQYF. Full variable domain (remainder filled in from reference TRBV9 and TRBJ2-7): DSGVTQTPKHLITATGQRVTLRCSPRSGDLSVYWYQQSLDQGLQFLIQYYNGEERAKGNILERFSAQQFPDLHSELNLSSLELGDSALYFCASSPQGGTWELQYFGPGTRLTVT.

V and J are TRBV30 and TRBJ2-3; TCRdb's D gene call, TRBD2, goes unchecked for lack of DNA. Germline V gene sequence: CDR1 GTSNPN, CDR2 SVGIG (reference sequence). This CDR3 has 15 residues. CDR3 region: CAWNRGTSGKYTQYF.

The chain joins TRBV19 to TRBJ2-7; there is no DNA to check the TCRdb D call of TRBD1. The CDR3 length is 16 residues. Germline V gene lookup returns CDR1 LNHDA and CDR2 SQIVND (reference sequence). This chain's CDR3 is CASSIDGGTGFYEQYF.

The chain is built from TRBV4-3 and TRBJ2-6; TCRdb selects TRBD1, and the lack of DNA leaves this call unchecked. This CDR3 has 19 amino acids. CDR1 LGHNA and CDR2 YSLEER come from the germline V gene. The CDR3 here is CASSQDKIQGIAGANVLTF.

The genes are TRBV20-1 and TRBJ2-5; TCRdb names TRBD1, which stays unverified in the absence of DNA. Germline V gene data show CDR1 as DFQATT and CDR2 as SNEGSKA (reference sequence). The CDR3 totals 14 residues. The CDR3 sequence is CSAMDDRGGETQYF.

This rearrangement joins TRBV5-5 to TRBJ2-5; there is no DNA to check the TCRdb D call of TRBD2. Germline loops: CDR1 SGHKS, CDR2 YYEKEE (reference sequence). This CDR3 is built from 16 residues. The CDR3 loop reads CASSSGDLAGVETQYF. Together with reference TRBV5-5 and TRBJ2-5, the CDR3 gives the full variable domain: DAGVTQSPTHLIKTRGQQVTLRCSPISGHKSVSWYQQVLGQGPQFIFQYYEKEERGRGNFPDRFSARQFPNYSSELNVNALLLGDSALYLCASSSGDLAGVETQYFGPGTRLLVL.

V and J are TRBV7-3 and TRBJ2-3; TCRdb calls TRBD2, which cannot be checked without DNA. Per the germline V gene, CDR1 is SGHTA and CDR2 is FQGTGA. The CDR3 length is 15 residues. The chain's CDR3 is CASSSVPGLADTQYF.

The chain employs TRBV18 and TRBJ2-1; checking the TCRdb D call of TRBD1 is not possible without DNA. CDR3 length: 14 residues. Germline CDR1 KGHSH, CDR2 LQKENI. The CDR3 sequence: CASSPDRVSNEQFF.

This chain joins TRBV4-2 and TRBJ2-3; TCRdb's assignment of TRBD1 cannot be checked, as there is no DNA. Germline V gene sequence: CDR1 LGHNA, CDR2 YNFKEQ. The CDR3 has 16 residues. The CDR3 loop reads CASREGGGPGTDTQYF.

This chain joins TRBV12-3 or TRBV12-4 and TRBJ1-5; the TCRdb D gene call, TRBD1, has no DNA to confirm it. The CDR3 contains 15 residues. CDR3 in amino acids: CASSHRDRAIQPQHF.

The chain has TRBV29-1 and TRBJ1-2. The CDR3 is 13 amino acids. Germline assignment: CDR1 SQVTM and CDR2 ANQGSEA. CDR3 loop: CSAPGPWGYGYTF.

The CDR3 is CASGSTTGAQNIQYF. The V call is TRBV12-5, the J call TRBJ2-4; the TCRdb call, TRBD1, lacks DNA for checking. Germline V gene lookup returns CDR1 LGHNT and CDR2 FRNRAP. The CDR3 runs to 15 residues.

V gene TRBV5-1 combines with J gene TRBJ2-1; TCRdb gives TRBD1 as the D gene, but with no DNA this cannot be confirmed. CDR3 length: 13 amino acids. Germline loops: CDR1 SGHRS, CDR2 YFSETQ. The CDR3 protein is CASALSIGGEQFF.

The CDR3 region is CASSPQAQSDTQYF. The rearrangement uses TRBV18 and TRBJ2-3. The length of the CDR3 is 14 residues. The germline V gene has CDR1 KGHSH and CDR2 LQKENI.

This chain joins TRBV7-6 and TRBJ2-3; the D call of TRBD2 rests on TCRdb alone, since no DNA is present to check it. This CDR3 has 13 residues. The germline gives CDR1 SGHVS, CDR2 FNYEAQ. The CDR3 reads CASSRGLEGTQYF.

J is TRBJ1-1 and V is TRBV7-2; TCRdb designates TRBD1, a call that cannot be tested without DNA. The CDR3 extends over 14 amino acids. Germline V gene lookup returns CDR1 SGHTA and CDR2 FQGNSA. This chain's CDR3 is CASSLALGGEEAFF.

The rearrangement uses TRBV20-1 and TRBJ2-7; the D gene TCRdb calls, TRBD2, cannot be checked with no DNA. Germline V gene sequence: CDR1 DFQATT, CDR2 SNEGSKA (reference sequence). The CDR3 loop spans 18 amino acids. The CDR3 region is CSARGEGPGISSSYEQYF.

This chain joins TRBV7-2 and TRBJ2-1. CDR1 SGHTA and CDR2 FQGNSA come from the germline V gene. The CDR3 totals 14 residues. CDR3 region: CASSLGLGLHEQFF.

This chain links TRBV5-4 with TRBJ2-1; TCRdb picks TRBD1, but there is no DNA to check that call. The CDR3 runs 17 residues. Looked up from germline, CDR1 is SGHNT and CDR2 is YYREEE (reference sequence). The CDR3 region is CASSFPTPGGSYNEQFF.

The CDR3 loop is CASSHSRVWNQPQHF. The chain links TRBV3-1 to TRBJ1-5; TCRdb lists TRBD1, though no DNA is available to test this call. The CDR3 extends over 15 amino acids. Germline V gives CDR1 LGHDT, CDR2 YNNKEL (reference sequence). The variable domain in full, completed from reference TRBV3-1 and TRBJ1-5, reads DTAVSQTPKYLVTQMGNDKSIKCEQNLGHDTMYWYKQDSKKFLKIMFSYNNKELIINETVPNRFSPKSPDKAHLNLHINSLELGDSAVYFCASSHSRVWNQPQHFGDGTRLSIL.

V usage is TRBV20-1 and J usage is TRBJ1-1. The CDR3 spans 13 residues. The germline gives CDR1 DFQATT, CDR2 SNEGSKA (reference sequence). The CDR3 protein is CSAPINRNTEAFF.

The chain links TRBV5-1 to TRBJ2-5; lacking DNA, the TRBD2 call made by TCRdb goes unchecked. There are 16 residues in the CDR3. The germline gives CDR1 SGHRS, CDR2 YFSETQ. The CDR3 here is CASSSSGTSGQETQYF.

The chain is built from TRBV11-1 and TRBJ1-1. The CDR3 is 13 amino acids. Germline V CDR1 and CDR2: SGHAT, FQDESV (reference sequence). This chain's CDR3 is CASSTLTNLGAFF.

The chain carries TRBV20-1 and TRBJ1-2. The germline CDR1 and CDR2 sequences are DFQATT and SNEGSKA (reference sequence). This CDR3 is 11 amino acids long. The CDR3 loop is CSATGLGGYTF.

The rearrangement joins TRBV13 to TRBJ1-6; the TCRdb D gene call, TRBD1, has no DNA to confirm it. This CDR3 contains 16 residues. Germline V lookup: CDR1 PRHDT, CDR2 FYEKMQ (reference sequence). CDR3 in amino acids: CASSLAGTGPNSPLHF.

The chain is built from TRBV6-5 and TRBJ2-3; the TCRdb D gene call, TRBD1, has no DNA to confirm it. This CDR3 comprises 15 residues. Looked up from germline, CDR1 is MNHEY and CDR2 is SVGAGI. The CDR3 region is CASSFGDRDTDTQYF.